The rows below give T cell receptor beta chains drawn from one sample of a study of blood T cell repertoires in COVID-19. TCRdb's table, derived via immunoSEQ multiplex PCR, lists solely in-frame clones and lacks some. Among around 240,000 clones, 70% to 90% were seen once, and the ten largest hold 1.9%. Material for sequencing was PBMCs or T cells enriched from blood (not recorded which). The receptor set was obtained from a woman aged 45 to 65 who had recovered from COVID-19. Each CDR3 is given with its conserved first and last residue. The D gene is left open where the match is weak. A clone size is listed for some rows: how often the clone was seen (once, few, many), or a class if it is expanded.

TRBJ1-1	TRBV29-1	NA	NA	13	TGCAGCGTGGGCGGGACCGGGAGCACTGAAGCTTTCTTT	CSVGGTGSTEAFF
TRBJ2-7	TRBV7-9	NA	NA	15	TGTGCCAGCAGCTTAGGAGCCCCCGAATCCTACGAGCAGTACTTC	CASSLGAPESYEQYF
TRBJ2-7	TRBV28	TRBD2	NA	14	TGTGCCAGCAGTGCCGGGGGGGGGACCTACGAGCAGTACTTC	CASSAGGGTYEQYF
TRBJ1-4	TRBV2	TRBD1	NA	15	TGTGCCAGCAGGGTGGGACAGGCTGATCTCGAAAAACTGTTTTTT	CASRVGQADLEKLFF
TRBJ1-2	TRBV19	NA	NA	13	TGTGCCAGTAGTATAGAAGGGGCATATGGCTACACCTTC	CASSIEGAYGYTF
TRBJ2-7	TRBV5-6	NA	NA	17	TGTGCCAGCAGCTGGCGCAACAGGGCCCCCTCCTCCGATGAGCAGTACTTC	CASSWRNRAPSSDEQYF
TRBJ1-2	TRBV6-5	NA	once	14	TGTGCCACCGAAGGATGGCGGGAGGACTATGGCTACACCTTC	CATEGWREDYGYTF
TRBJ2-2	TRBV27	NA	NA	17	TGTGCCAGCAGTTTATCTTCAGGGAGGCTTACGAGCGGGGAGCTGTTTTTT	CASSLSSGRLTSGELFF
TRBJ1-1	TRBV19	TRBD1	NA	14	TGTGCCAGTAGCGACAGGGGCGGTTGGACTGAAGCTTTCTTT	CASSDRGGWTEAFF
TRBJ2-3	TRBV25-1	NA	NA	15	TGTGCCAGCAGTGAATTAACAGCTTCTCGTGATACGCAGTATTTT	CASSELTASRDTQYF
TRBJ2-3	TRBV27	NA	NA	15	TGTGCCAGCAGTTTATATCAGCAGGGTCCAGATACGCAGTATTTT	CASSLYQQGPDTQYF
TRBJ1-3	TRBV24-1	NA	once	17	TGTGCCACCAGTGATCCGAGGTTACTAGCTCTTTTGAACACCATATATTTT	CATSDPRLLALLNTIYF
TRBJ2-7	TRBV3-1/TRBV3-2	NA	NA	13	TGTGCCAGCAGCCCTCCTGGCCCTTACGAGCAGTACTTC	CASSPPGPYEQYF
TRBJ1-1	TRBV20-1	NA	NA	14	TGCAGTGCTAGTGGGGGGCGCAAAAACACTGAAGCTTTCTTT	CSASGGRKNTEAFF
TRBJ1-6	TRBV5-6	NA	NA	17	TGTGCCAGCAGCTTGGACGCCGTGCCTGCCAGGGGTTCACCCCTCCACTTT	CASSLDAVPARGSPLHF
TRBJ1-4	TRBV18	NA	NA	14	TGTGCCAGCTCGGCAGGGAAGGCTAATGAAAAACTGTTTTTT	CASSAGKANEKLFF